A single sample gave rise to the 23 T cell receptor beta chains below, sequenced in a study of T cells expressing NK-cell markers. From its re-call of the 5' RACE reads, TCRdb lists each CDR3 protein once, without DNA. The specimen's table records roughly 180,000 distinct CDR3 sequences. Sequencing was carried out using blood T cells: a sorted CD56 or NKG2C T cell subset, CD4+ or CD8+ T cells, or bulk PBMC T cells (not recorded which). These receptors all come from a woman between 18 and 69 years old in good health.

The CDR3 is CATSIGQNNSPLHF. The chain recombines TRBV10-3 with TRBJ1-6; checking the TCRdb D call of TRBD1 is not possible without DNA. Germline V gene data show CDR1 as ENHRY and CDR2 as SYGVKD. The CDR3 is made up of 14 amino acids.

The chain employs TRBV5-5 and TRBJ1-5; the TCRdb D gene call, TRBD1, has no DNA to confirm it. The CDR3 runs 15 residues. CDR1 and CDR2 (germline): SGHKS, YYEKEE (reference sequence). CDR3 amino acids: CASSFVTGRNQPQHF.

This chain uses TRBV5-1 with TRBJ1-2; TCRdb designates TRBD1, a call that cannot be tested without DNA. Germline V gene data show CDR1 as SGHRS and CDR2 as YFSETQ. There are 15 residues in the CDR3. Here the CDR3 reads CASFSSPDRGYGYTF.

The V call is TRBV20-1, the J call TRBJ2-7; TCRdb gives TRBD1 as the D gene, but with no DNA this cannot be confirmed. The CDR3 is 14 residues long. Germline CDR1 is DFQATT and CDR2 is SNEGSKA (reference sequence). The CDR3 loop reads CSAKKGAAGAEQYF.

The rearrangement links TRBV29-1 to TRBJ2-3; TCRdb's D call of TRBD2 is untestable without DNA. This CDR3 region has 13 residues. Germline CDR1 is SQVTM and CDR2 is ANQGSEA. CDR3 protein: CSVVAGGTDTQYF.

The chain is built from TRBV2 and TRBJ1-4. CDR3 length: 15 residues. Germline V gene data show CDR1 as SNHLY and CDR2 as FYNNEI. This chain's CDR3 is CASSRTDATNEKLFF. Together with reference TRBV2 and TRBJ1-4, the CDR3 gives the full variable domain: EPEVTQTPSHQVTQMGQEVILRCVPISNHLYFYWYRQILGQKVEFLVSFYNNEISEKSEIFDDQFSVERPDGSNFTLKIRSTKLEDSAMYFCASSRTDATNEKLFFGSGTQLSVL.

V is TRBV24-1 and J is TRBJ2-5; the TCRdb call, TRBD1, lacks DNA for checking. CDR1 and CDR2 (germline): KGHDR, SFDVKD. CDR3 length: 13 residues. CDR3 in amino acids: CATSDLLPPTQYF.

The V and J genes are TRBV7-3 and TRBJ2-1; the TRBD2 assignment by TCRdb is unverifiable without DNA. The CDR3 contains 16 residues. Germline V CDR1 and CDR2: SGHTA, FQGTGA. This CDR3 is CASIPPGLAGVREQFF.

CDR3 residues: CASSESGLPNQPQHF. This chain links TRBV9 with TRBJ1-5; the D call from TCRdb, TRBD1, cannot be confirmed without DNA. The CDR3 has 15 residues. CDR1 and CDR2 (germline): SGDLS, YYNGEE.

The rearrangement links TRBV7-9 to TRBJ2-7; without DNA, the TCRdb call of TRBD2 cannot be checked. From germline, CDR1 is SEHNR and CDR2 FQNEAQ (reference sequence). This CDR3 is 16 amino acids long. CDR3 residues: CASSLTPGLGTYEQYF.

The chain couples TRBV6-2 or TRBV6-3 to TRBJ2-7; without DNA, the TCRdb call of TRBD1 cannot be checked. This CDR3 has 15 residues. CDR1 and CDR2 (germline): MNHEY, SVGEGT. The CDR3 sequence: CASSYKTGPTYEQYF.

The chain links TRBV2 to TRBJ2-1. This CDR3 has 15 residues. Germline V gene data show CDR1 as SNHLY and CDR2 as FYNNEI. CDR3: CASRGIGEDNNEQFF.

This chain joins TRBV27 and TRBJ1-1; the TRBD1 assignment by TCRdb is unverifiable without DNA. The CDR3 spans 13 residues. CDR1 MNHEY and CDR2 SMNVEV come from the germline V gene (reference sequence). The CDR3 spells CASSRGTPTEAFF.

This CDR3 reads CASSGPLAGGRGSVQYF. This chain uses TRBV6-1 with TRBJ2-3; TCRdb selects TRBD2, and the lack of DNA leaves this call unchecked. Germline V lookup: CDR1 MNHNS, CDR2 SASEGT. The CDR3 totals 17 residues.

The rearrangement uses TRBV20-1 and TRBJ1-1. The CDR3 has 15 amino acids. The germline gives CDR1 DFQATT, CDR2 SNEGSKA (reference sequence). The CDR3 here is CSARGPLLGNTEAFF.

The CDR3 reads CSVSQGRKETQYF. The chain combines TRBV29-1 with TRBJ2-5; there is no DNA to check the TCRdb D call of TRBD1. Germline CDR1 reads SQVTM; CDR2 reads ANQGSEA. The CDR3 consists of 13 residues.

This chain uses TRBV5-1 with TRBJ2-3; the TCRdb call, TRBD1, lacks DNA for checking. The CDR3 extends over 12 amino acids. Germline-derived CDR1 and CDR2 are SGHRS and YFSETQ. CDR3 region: CASSPAGRTQYF.

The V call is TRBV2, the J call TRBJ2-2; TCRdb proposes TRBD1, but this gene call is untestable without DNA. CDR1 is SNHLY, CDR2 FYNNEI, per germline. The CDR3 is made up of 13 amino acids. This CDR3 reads CASRFPGGGELFF.

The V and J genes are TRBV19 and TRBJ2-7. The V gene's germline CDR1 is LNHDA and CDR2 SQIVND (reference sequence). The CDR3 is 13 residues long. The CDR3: CASSIGRLGEQYF. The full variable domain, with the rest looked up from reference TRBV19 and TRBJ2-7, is DGGITQSPKYLFRKEGQNVTLSCEQNLNHDAMYWYRQDPGQGLRLIYYSQIVNDFQKGDIAEGYSVSREKKESFPLTVTSAQKNPTAFYLCASSIGRLGEQYFGPGTRLTVT.

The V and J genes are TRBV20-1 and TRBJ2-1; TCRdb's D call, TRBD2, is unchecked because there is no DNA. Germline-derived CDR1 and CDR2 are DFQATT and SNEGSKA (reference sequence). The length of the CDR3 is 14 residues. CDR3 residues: CSASFASGKIEQFF.

CDR3 region: CASSPLPGGPTGELFF. This rearrangement joins TRBV4-1 to TRBJ2-2; TCRdb outputs TRBD1, but without DNA this stays unchecked. This CDR3 region has 16 residues. Germline V gene sequence: CDR1 MGHRA, CDR2 YSYEKL.

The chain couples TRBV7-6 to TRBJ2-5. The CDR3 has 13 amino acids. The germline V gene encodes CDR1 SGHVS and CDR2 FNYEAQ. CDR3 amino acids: CASSSTGSETQYF.

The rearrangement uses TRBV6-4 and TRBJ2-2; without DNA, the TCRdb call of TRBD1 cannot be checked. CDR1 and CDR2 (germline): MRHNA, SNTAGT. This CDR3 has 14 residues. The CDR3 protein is CASSSTPGTGELFF.